This record concerns one T cell receptor beta chain sequence. This clonotype was counted only a few times. This clone's antigen is unknown. The sample holds no much larger clone one base away, and base qualities are not on file. For sequencing, an Illumina NovaSeq 6000 was employed. TCRalpha and TCRbeta cDNA libraries were constructed by 5'RACE with constant-segment primers, with sample barcodes and unique molecular identifiers being introduced. RNA was extracted from every sample with Trizol reagent. Libraries were amplified in two PCR steps, with a second sample barcode and Illumina TruSeq adapters added in the second step. The libraries were sequenced on an Illumina NovaSeq using 2 x 150 bp paired-end reads. Per the original workflow: The reads were demultiplexed and collapsed into UMI-guided consensus sequences using migec v1.2.7. Using mixcr v2.1.11, UMI consensuses were aligned to TRA and TRB V and J templates and then assembled into clonotypes. A clonotype was counted as expanded or contracted only when both edgeR and NoisET called the clonotype significant, with the noise models trained on biological replicates. For edgeR calls, the cutoffs were a false discovery rate-adjusted p below 0.01 and a log2 fold-change threshold of 1. As an exploratory analysis of dynamics, max-normalized trajectories of the 1000 most abundant clonotypes were examined by PCA with hierarchical clustering. Separately sequenced CD4+ and CD8+ repertoires were used to assign the CD4 or CD8 phenotype of responding clones. TCRdb trimmed the raw reads at Q25, called clones with MiXCR and kept productive beta chains. Each entry merges the rows of one CDR3 protein and shows their most common DNA and genes. The V and J calls reflect TCRdb's pipeline rather than the authors' work. Present in this sample are under 300,000 distinct CDR3 sequences, approximately 8% of which were seen just once. Roughly 23% of the sample comes from the top ten.

CDR1 and CDR2 were assigned from the germline V gene as SGHVS and FQNEAQ. Deletion took 5 bases off V and 10 bases off J, with a span of 9 bases between the germline ends. The CDR3 starts with the cysteine, ends with the phenylalanine, and has 12 residues. Just the 36-base CDR3 DNA is kept, in frame starting at base 1. Ficoll-Paque density gradient centrifugation was the method used to isolate PBMCs. This specimen comes from a study of T-cell memory formation after mild COVID-19 (dated by TCRdb to the early 2020s). About the study as a whole: TCR sequence clusters from the two donors were found to be largely donor specific. Two young, previously healthy adult volunteers made up the cohort, one male and one female. Longitudinal TCRalpha and TCRbeta repertoire sequencing tracked T-cell clones expanding and contracting after mild COVID-19 in a couple of donors.

Results and caveats for the whole study, not just this receptor: Some responding clones were found in pre-infection memory, which suggests that pre-existing cross-reactive memory T cells took part in the SARS-CoV-2 response. The study included only a couple of mild cases, and larger cohorts that include severe cases with pre-infection samples were judged to be necessary. Clones contracting from day 15 to 85 had balanced CD4/CD8 phenotypes, while a second wave expanding from day 15 to 37 was biased towards CD4+. Contracting CD4+ clones were found mainly in CM and EM memory subsets, while CD8+ clones were enriched in EMRA. The second-wave clones that peaked on day 37 were not confirmed to be SARS-CoV-2 specific.

Here the chain combines TRBV7-8 and TRBJ1-6; matching of 5 bases hints at TRBD1 as the D gene. The TCR sequence derives from a young man who had mild COVID-19 (a few samples of this study predate the infection). The sample titles of this study are shuffled in the database, so cell type and time point are left out; the donor was told from shared clones. Sequencing input: PBMCs or a T cell subset sorted from them (not recorded which). The bases read TGTGCCAGCAGCCTCCGACAGTCACCCCTCCACTTT. Translated, this gives CASSLRQSPLHF.